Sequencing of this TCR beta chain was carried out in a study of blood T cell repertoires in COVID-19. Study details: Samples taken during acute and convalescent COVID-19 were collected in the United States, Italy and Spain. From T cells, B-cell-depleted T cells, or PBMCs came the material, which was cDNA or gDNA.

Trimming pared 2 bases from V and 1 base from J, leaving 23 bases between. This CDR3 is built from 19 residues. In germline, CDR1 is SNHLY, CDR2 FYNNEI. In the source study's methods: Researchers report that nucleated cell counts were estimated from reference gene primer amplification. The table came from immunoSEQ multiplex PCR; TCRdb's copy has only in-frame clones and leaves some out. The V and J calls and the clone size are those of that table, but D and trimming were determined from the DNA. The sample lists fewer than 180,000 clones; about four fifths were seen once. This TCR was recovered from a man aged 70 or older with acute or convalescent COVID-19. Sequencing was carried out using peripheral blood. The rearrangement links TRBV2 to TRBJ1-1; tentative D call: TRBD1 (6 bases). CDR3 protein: CASSEISGGAGLENTEAFF. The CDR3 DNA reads TGTGCCAGCAGTGAAATATCGGGGGGCGCGGGGTTGGAGAACACTGAAGCTTTCTTT.